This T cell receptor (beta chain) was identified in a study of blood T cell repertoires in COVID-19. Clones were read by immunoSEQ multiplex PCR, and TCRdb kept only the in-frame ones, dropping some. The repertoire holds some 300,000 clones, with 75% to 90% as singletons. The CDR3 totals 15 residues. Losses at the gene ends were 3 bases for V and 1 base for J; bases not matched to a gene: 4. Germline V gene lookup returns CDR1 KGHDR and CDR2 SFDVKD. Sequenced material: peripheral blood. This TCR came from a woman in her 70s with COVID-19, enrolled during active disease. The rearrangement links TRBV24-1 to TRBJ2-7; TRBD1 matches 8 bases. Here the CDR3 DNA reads TGTGCCACCAGTGATGACAGGGGACCGTCCTACGAGCAGTACTTC. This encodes CATSDDRGPSYEQYF.